This T cell receptor (beta chain) was found in a study of T cell repertoires in cytomegalovirus infection. Study-wide context: The public TCR beta signatures pointed to both CMV infection and matching HLA type. Notes on the study in general: HLA-C-restricted, CMV-specific TCR beta clonotypes were dominant ex vivo. Carriers of CMV plus the relevant HLA were identified by cumulative public TCR beta family frequency.

V was shortened by 6 bases and J by 3 bases, with 12 bases between the two germline ends. Germline V gives CDR1 MNHNY, CDR2 SVGAGI (reference sequence). This CDR3 is built from 13 residues. TCRdb reprocessed the reads with MiXCR, giving one entry per CDR3 protein. In the table there are around 450,000 distinct CDR3 sequences, 30% to 40% of which are singletons. This clonotype occurred a few times. The antigen is unknown. Sequencing input: PBMCs. The V gene is TRBV6-6, the J gene TRBJ2-7, with D hard to call. The source of this sequence is a human donor in good health (CMV status not recorded). Some clones in this sample may be carry-over from other donors' samples. The CDR3 DNA reads as TGTGCCAGCAGCCGACTGGACGGCTACGAGCAGTACTTC. Its protein product is CASSRLDGYEQYF.